This T cell receptor (beta chain) was profiled in a study of T cell responses to AZD1222 COVID-19 vaccine. Method: immunoSEQ multiplex PCR; TCRdb's copy keeps in-frame clones and lacks some. The table includes about 160,000 clones, approximately 90% detected once. This CDR3 has 17 amino acids. The V and J ends lost 1 base and 1 base respectively, with 13 bases between them. Germline lookup yields CDR1 SGHTA and CDR2 FQGNSA. The sequencing used peripheral blood, collected on day 0 of AZD1222 vaccination. The chain joins TRBV7-2 to TRBJ1-4; D possibly corresponds to TRBD1 (5 bases). This receptor was obtained from an adult in good health. The CDR3 nucleotides read TGTGCCAGCAGCTTAGATACAGCTGGGGGAACTAATGAAAAACTGTTTTTT. This translates into CASSLDTAGGTNEKLFF.